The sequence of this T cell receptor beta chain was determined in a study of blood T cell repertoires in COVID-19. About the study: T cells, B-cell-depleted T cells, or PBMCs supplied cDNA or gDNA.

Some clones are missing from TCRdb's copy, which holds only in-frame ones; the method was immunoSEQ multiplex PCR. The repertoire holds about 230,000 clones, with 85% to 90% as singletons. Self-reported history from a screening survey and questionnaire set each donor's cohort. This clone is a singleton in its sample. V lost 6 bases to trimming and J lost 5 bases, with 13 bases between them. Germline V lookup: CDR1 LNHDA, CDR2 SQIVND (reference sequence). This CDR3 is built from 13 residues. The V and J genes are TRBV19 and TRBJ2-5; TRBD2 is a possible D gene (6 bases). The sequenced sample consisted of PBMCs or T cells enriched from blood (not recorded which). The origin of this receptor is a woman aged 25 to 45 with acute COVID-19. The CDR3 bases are TGTGCCAGTAGACCTGGGGGGTGGGAGACCCAGTACTTC. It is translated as CASRPGGWETQYF.